The 15 T cell receptor beta chains below were found in one sample sequenced in a study of control samples from healthy donors and cancer patients. Profiling relied on immunoSEQ multiplex PCR, and the TCRdb table lists in-frame clones only, not all of them. The repertoire holds around 100,000 clones, with roughly 87% as singletons. Sequencing was carried out using blood. These TCRs come from a woman aged 45-65 years in good health.

V usage is TRBV10-3 and J usage is TRBJ2-3; perhaps D is TRBD1 or TRBD2 (6 bases each). V was trimmed by 5 bases and J by 5 bases, leaving 14 bases between them. CDR1 is ENHRY, CDR2 SYGVKD, per germline. This CDR3 has 14 amino acids. The CDR3 region has the DNA TGTGCCATCAGTACAGGGAAGGGGGGAGATACGCAGTATTTT. It translates to CAISTGKGGDTQYF.

This chain links TRBV30 with TRBJ2-3; 13 nucleotides match TRBD2. Germline V lookup: CDR1 GTSNPN, CDR2 SVGIG (reference sequence). The CDR3 spans 20 residues. Trimming cost V 5 bases and J 0 bases; bases outside gene matches: 17. Written as DNA, the CDR3 is TGTGCCTGGTCCGGACTAGCGGGAGTTTCTCGAGACACTAGCACAGATACGCAGTATTTT. It specifies CAWSGLAGVSRDTSTDTQYF.

The CDR3 region has the DNA TGTGCCAGCAGCTTAAGGGGAGGGGCCGATAATTCACCCCTCCACTTT. This gives the protein CASSLRGGADNSPLHF. This sequence joins TRBV7-9 and TRBJ1-6; perhaps TRBD1 as D (5 bases). The germline CDR1 and CDR2 sequences are SEHNR and FQNEAQ (reference sequence). The CDR3 length is 16 residues. V was cut by 2 bases and J by 5 bases, with 13 bases left in between.

The chain joins TRBV5-1 to TRBJ1-1, with D possibly being TRBD1 (6 bases). Per the germline V gene, CDR1 is SGHRS and CDR2 is YFSETQ. The CDR3 runs to 19 residues. The ends were cut back, 0 bases at V and 0 bases at J, with 21 bases in the middle. The CDR3 is CASSLAIPRTVRMNTEAFF. The CDR3 DNA follows: TGCGCCAGCAGCTTGGCCATACCTCGGACAGTGAGAATGAACACTGAAGCTTTCTTT.

With respect to this clone: Other DNA sequences within the sample encode an identical CDR3. V gene TRBV4-3 combines with J gene TRBJ2-2; TRBD2 matches 7 bases. Germline loops: CDR1 LGHNA, CDR2 YSLEER. The CDR3 has 15 residues. V gave up 1 base and J gave up 6 bases; unmatched junction bases: 5. The CDR3 loop is CASSQALGGAGELFF. CDR3 coding DNA: TGCGCCAGCAGCCAAGCGCTGGGGGGGGCCGGGGAGCTGTTTTTT.

This clone was found a few times. This chain's CDR3 is CASSLDSGRSYNEQFF. The CDR3 bases are TGTGCCAGCAGCTTAGATAGCGGGAGGTCCTACAATGAGCAGTTCTTC. J is TRBJ2-1 and V is TRBV7-9; TRBD2 matches at 10 bases. CDR1 SEHNR and CDR2 FQNEAQ come from the germline V gene (reference sequence). V dropped 1 base and J dropped 1; count of bases not matched to a gene: 1. The CDR3 sequence is 16 residues long.

The rearrangement uses TRBV11-2 and TRBJ2-1; 10 nucleotides line up with TRBD2. J was trimmed by 7 bases and V by 4 bases; bases with no gene match: 4. The CDR3 has 14 amino acids. Germline V gene sequence: CDR1 SGHAT, CDR2 FQNNGV. In DNA form, the CDR3 reads TGTGCCAGCAGCTCCCAGGGACTAGCGAATGAGCAGTTCTTC. Its translation: CASSSQGLANEQFF.

The V and J genes are TRBV24-1 and TRBJ2-7; D unclear. This CDR3 is 11 amino acids long. The germline CDR1 and CDR2 sequences are KGHDR and SFDVKD. With 5 bases removed from V and 3 bases from J, the gap between germline ends came to 4 bases. The CDR3 nucleotides read TGTGCCACCAGTGCCAACTACGAGCAGTACTTC. Its protein product is CATSANYEQYF.

V usage is TRBV6-2 or TRBV6-3 and J usage is TRBJ2-3; 7 bases are shared with TRBD2. The CDR3 consists of 17 residues. Germline CDR1 and CDR2: MNHEY and SVGEGT. Trimming removed 0 bases from V and 1 base from J; junction bases left unmatched: 7. Written as DNA, the CDR3 is TGTGCCAGCAGTTACTCCGCAAGCGGGGACCGCACAGATACGCAGTATTTT. Amino acids: CASSYSASGDRTDTQYF.

The chain is built from TRBV18 and TRBJ1-1, with 11 nucleotides matching TRBD1. Germline V gene sequence: CDR1 KGHSH, CDR2 LQKENI. Trimming cost V 5 bases and J 4 bases; bases outside gene matches: 12. This CDR3 contains 17 residues. CDR3 protein: CASSRTGGTSKITEAFF. CDR3 nucleotide sequence: TGTGCCAGCTCAAGGACAGGGGGCACTTCAAAGATCACTGAAGCTTTCTTT. Filled out from reference TRBV18 and TRBJ1-1, the complete variable domain reads NAGVMQNPRHLVRRRGQEARLRCSPMKGHSHVYWYRQLPEEGLKFMVYLQKENIIDESGMPKERFSAEFPKEGPSILRIQQVVRGDSAAYFCASSRTGGTSKITEAFFGQGTRLTVV.

V gene TRBV4-1 combines with J gene TRBJ2-7; D unclear. Looked up from germline, CDR1 is MGHRA and CDR2 is YSYEKL. The CDR3 sequence is 14 residues long. The ends were cut back, 3 bases at V and 1 base at J, with 10 bases in the middle. The CDR3: CASSHPMQSYEQYF. The DNA of the CDR3 is TGCGCCAGCAGCCACCCGATGCAGTCCTACGAGCAGTACTTC.

V and J are TRBV6-5 and TRBJ1-1; TRBD1 agrees at 9 bases. This CDR3 has 14 residues. Germline V CDR1 and CDR2: MNHEY, SVGAGI. With 4 bases clipped from V and 9 bases from J, the junction kept 9 bases outside the gene matches. The CDR3 nucleotides are TGTGCCAGCAGTTTAGGGACAGGGAGTGTAAAAGCTTTCTTT. Translated: CASSLGTGSVKAFF.

V usage is TRBV10-2 and J usage is TRBJ2-5; D not certain. The V end was cut by 2 bases, the J end by 5 bases, with 6 bases between. CDR1 and CDR2 (germline): WSHSY, SAAADI. The CDR3 contains 12 residues. This chain's CDR3 is CASSEARETQYF. The CDR3, as DNA: TGCGCCAGCAGTGAGGCCCGGGAGACCCAGTACTTC.

J is TRBJ2-3 and V is TRBV7-7; 11 positions match TRBD1. Germline V CDR1 and CDR2: SSHAT, FNYEAQ (reference sequence). CDR3 length: 15 residues. The J segment lost 4 bases and the V segment lost 5 bases, leaving 5 bases of the junction unmatched. The CDR3 sequence is CASSPGGQGADTQYF. The CDR3 region has the DNA TGTGCCAGCAGCCCAGGGGGACAGGGGGCAGATACGCAGTATTTT.

The chain carries TRBV7-3 and TRBJ2-3; TRBD2 matches 8 bases. Per the germline V gene, CDR1 is SGHTA and CDR2 is FQGTGA. The CDR3 is 16 residues long. The J segment lost 2 bases and the V segment lost 5 bases, leaving 9 bases of the junction unmatched. Written as DNA, the CDR3 is TGTGCCAGCAGCCCCCTTCCAGCGGGAGCCACAGATACGCAGTATTTT. Amino acids: CASSPLPAGATDTQYF.